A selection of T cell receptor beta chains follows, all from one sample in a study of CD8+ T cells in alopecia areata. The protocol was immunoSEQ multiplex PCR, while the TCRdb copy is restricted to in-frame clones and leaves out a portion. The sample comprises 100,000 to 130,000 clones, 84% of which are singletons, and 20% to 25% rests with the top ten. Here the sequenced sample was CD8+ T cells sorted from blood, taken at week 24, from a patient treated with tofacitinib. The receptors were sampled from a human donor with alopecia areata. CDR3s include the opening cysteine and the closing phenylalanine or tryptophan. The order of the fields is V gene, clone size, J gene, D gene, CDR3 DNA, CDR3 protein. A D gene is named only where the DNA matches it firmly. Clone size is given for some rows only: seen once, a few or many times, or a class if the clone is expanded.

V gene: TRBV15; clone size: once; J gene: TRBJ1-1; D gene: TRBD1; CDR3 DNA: TGTGCCACCAGCAGAGATTTGGTAGGGGGCTACACTGAAGCTTTCTTT; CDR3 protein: CATSRDLVGGYTEAFF
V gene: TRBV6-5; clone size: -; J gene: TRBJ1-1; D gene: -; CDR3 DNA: TGTGCCAGCAGTCCACAGGGTGTGGGGAACACTGAAGCTTTCTTT; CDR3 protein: CASSPQGVGNTEAFF
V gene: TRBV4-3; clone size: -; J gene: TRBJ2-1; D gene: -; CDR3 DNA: TGCGCCAGCAGCCAAGATCCTGGCTCCGCCAATGAGCAGTTCTTC; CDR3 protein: CASSQDPGSANEQFF
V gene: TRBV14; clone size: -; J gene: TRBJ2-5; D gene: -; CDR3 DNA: TGTGCCAGCAGCCAAGATTCGGGTCAAGAGACCCAGTACTTC; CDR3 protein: CASSQDSGQETQYF
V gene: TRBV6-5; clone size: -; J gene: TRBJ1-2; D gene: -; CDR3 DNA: TGTGCCAGCAGTTACTCGATCCAGACAAACTATGGCTACACCTTC; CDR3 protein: CASSYSIQTNYGYTF
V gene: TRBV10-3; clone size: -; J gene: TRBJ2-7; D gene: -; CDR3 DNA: TGTGCCATCAGTGAAAACGCGGGCTACGAGCAGTACTTC; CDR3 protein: CAISENAGYEQYF
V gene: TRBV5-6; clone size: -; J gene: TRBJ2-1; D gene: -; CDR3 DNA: TGTGCCAGCAGCTCGGACGCCAATGAGCAGTTCTTC; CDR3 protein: CASSSDANEQFF
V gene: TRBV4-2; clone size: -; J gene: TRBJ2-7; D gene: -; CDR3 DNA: TGTGCCAGCAGCCAAGAAAATTCGGGGGCCCCCTACGAGCAGTACTTC; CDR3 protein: CASSQENSGAPYEQYF
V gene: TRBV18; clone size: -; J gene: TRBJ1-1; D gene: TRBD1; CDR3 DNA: TGTGCCAGCTCACCACCGTGGGATGGGACAGGGGACTTGAACACTGAAGCTTTCTTT; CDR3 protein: CASSPPWDGTGDLNTEAFF
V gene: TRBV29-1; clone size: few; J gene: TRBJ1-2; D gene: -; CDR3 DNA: TGCAGCGTTGACCGGTCGCAGAGGGAATACTATGGCTACACCTTC; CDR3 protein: CSVDRSQREYYGYTF
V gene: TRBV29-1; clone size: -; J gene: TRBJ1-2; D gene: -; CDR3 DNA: TGCAGCGTTACTGCCTTCGTTGGTGGCTACACCTTC; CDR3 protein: CSVTAFVGGYTF
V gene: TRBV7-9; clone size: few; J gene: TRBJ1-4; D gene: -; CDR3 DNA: TGCGCCAGCAGCCAAGATTCCCCAGGGCGTGAAAAACTGTTTTTT; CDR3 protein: CASSQDSPGREKLFF
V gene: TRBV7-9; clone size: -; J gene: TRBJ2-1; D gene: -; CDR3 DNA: TGTGCCAGCAGCCAGGGCCTCTACAATGAGCAGTTCTTC; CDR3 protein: CASSQGLYNEQFF
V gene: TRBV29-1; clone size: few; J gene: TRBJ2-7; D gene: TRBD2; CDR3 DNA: TGCAGCGTTGAAGATTCCAGCGGGGGGGCCTCCGAGCAGTACTTC; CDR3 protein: CSVEDSSGGASEQYF
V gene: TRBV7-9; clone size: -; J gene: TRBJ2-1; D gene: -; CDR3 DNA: TGTGCCAGCAGCTCTACTAGTTTGGGGAGTTTTAATGAGCAGTTCTTC; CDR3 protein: CASSSTSLGSFNEQFF
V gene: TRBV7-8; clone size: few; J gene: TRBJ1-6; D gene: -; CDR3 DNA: TGTGCCAGCAGCCCACGGCACGCGTTTTCACCCCTCCACTTT; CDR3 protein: CASSPRHAFSPLHF
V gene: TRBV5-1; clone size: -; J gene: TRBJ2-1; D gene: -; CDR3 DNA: TGCGCCAGCAGCCGAAGGGGCGGCTCGGAGCAGTTCTTC; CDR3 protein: CASSRRGGSEQFF
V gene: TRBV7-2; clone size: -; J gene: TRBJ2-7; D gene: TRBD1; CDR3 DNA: TGTGCCAGCAGCTCTAGTAGGGACAGATCCTACGAGCAGTACTTC; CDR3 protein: CASSSSRDRSYEQYF
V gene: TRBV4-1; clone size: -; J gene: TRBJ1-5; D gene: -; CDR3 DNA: TGCGCCAGCAGCCAAGAGGCGGGACACCGAAATCAGCCCCAGCATTTT; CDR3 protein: CASSQEAGHRNQPQHF
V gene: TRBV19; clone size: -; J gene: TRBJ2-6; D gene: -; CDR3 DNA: TGTGCCAGTAGTATAGAAGGATTGTTCGGGGCCAACGTCCTGACTTTC; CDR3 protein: CASSIEGLFGANVLTF
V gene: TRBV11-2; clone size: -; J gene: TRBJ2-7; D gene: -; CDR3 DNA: TGTGCCAGCAGCTTAGAGCCGGTTAGCTCCTACGAGCAGTACTTC; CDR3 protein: CASSLEPVSSYEQYF
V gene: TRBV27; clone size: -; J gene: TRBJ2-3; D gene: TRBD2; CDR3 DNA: TGTGCCAGCAGTTTAATTAGTAGCGGGGGGCCAGATACGCAGTATTTT; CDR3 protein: CASSLISSGGPDTQYF
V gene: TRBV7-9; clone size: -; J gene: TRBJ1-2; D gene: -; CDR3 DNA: TGTGCCAGCAGCCCCGGGGTTAACTATGGCTACACCTTC; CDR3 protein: CASSPGVNYGYTF
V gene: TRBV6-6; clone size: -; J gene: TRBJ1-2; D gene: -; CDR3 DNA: TGTGCCAGCAGGGGGGGGACGGAGACAATCTATGGCTACACCTTC; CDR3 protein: CASRGGTETIYGYTF